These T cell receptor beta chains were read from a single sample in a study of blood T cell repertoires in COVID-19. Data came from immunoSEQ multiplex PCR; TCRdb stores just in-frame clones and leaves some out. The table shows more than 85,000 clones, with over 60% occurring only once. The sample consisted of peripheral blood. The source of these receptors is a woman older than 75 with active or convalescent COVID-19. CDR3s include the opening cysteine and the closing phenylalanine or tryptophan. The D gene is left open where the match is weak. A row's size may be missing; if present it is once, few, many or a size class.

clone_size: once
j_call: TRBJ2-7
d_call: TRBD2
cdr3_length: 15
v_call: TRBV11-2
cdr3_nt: TGTGCCAGCAGCTTAAGGGAGGGAGTGACCTACGAGCAGTACTTC
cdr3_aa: CASSLREGVTYEQYF

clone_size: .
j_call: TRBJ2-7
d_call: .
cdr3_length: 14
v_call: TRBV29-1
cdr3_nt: TGCAGCGTCGCGACGATACAGGGAGGGTACGAGCAGTACTTC
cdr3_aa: CSVATIQGGYEQYF

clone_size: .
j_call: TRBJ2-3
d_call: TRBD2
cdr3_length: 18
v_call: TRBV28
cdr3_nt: TGTGCCAGCAGTTTCTCTCCACTAGCGGGGGCCGGTGAAGATACGCAGTATTTT
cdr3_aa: CASSFSPLAGAGEDTQYF

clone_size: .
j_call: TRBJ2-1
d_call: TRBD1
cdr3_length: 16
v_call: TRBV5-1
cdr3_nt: TGCGCCAGCAGGGTACAGGGGTTAACTAACTACAATGAGCAGTTCTTC
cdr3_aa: CASRVQGLTNYNEQFF

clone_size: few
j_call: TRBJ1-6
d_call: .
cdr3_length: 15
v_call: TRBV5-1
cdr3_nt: TGCGCCAGCAGCTTGGGCACGACGGGAAATTCACCCCTCCACTTT
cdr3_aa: CASSLGTTGNSPLHF

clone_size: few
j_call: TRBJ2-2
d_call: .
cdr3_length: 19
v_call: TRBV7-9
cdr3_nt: TGTGCCAGCAGCCCCCGCTGGCAGAACGGAGCGGAGAACACCGGGGAGCTGTTTTTT
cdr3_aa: CASSPRWQNGAENTGELFF

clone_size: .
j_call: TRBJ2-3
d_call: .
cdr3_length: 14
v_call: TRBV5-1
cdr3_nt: TGCGCCAGCAGCTTGGCCAGCGTAGTGAATACGCAGTATTTT
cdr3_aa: CASSLASVVNTQYF

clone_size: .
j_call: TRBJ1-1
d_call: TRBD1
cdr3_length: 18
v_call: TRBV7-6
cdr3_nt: TGTGCCAGCAGCTGGGGACAGCCCTCAAAATACATGAACACTGAAGCTTTCTTT
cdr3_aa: CASSWGQPSKYMNTEAFF

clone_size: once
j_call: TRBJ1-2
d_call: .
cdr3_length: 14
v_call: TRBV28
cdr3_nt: TGTGCCAGCAGTTCAGGGTTTAGAGACTATGGCTACACCTTC
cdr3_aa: CASSSGFRDYGYTF

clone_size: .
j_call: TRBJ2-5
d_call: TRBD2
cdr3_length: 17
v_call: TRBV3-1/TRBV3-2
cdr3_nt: TGTGCCAGCAGCGGCCGGACTAGCGGGAGATCAGAGGAGACCCAGTACTTC
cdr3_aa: CASSGRTSGRSEETQYF

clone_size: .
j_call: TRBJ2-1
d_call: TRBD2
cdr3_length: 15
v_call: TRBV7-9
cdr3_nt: TGTGCCAGCAGCTTAGTTAGCGGGACTTACAATGAGCAGTTCTTC
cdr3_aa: CASSLVSGTYNEQFF

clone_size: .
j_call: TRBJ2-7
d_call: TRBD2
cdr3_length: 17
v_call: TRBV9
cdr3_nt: TGTGCCAGCAGCGTAGTAGCGGGGGGGCGGGAGGACTACGAGCAGTACTTC
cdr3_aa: CASSVVAGGREDYEQYF

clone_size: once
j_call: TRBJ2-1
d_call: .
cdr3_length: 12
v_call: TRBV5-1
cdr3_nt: TGCGCCAGCAAAGGAGATTACAATGAGCAGTTCTTC
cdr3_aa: CASKGDYNEQFF

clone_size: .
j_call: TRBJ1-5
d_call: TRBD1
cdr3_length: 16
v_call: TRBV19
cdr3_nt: TGTGCCAGTAGTATAATGACAGGGGCCGCTAATCAGCCCCAGCATTTT
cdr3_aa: CASSIMTGAANQPQHF

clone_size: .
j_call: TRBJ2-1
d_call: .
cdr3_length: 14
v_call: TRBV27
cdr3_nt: TGTGCCAGCAGTTTAGGGGCTACCTACAATGAGCAGTTCTTC
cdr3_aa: CASSLGATYNEQFF

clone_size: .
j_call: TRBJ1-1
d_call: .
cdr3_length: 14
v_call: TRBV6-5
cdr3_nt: TGTGCCAGCAGGAATTGGGGGCAGAACACTGAAGCTTTCTTT
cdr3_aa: CASRNWGQNTEAFF

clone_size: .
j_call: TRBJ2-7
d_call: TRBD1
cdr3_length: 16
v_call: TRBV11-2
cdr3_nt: TGTGCCAGCAGCGCCGAGCTCCGGACAGGGTCCTACGAGCAGTACTTC
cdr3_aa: CASSAELRTGSYEQYF

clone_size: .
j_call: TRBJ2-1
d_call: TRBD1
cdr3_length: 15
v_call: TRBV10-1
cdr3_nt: TGCGCCAGCAGTGAGTTTGGAACAGGGGCAGGTGAGCAGTTCTTC
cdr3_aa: CASSEFGTGAGEQFF

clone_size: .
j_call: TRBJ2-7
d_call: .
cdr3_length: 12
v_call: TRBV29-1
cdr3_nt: TGCAGCGTTGGCCCCGCGACGGGCGAGCAGTACTTC
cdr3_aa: CSVGPATGEQYF

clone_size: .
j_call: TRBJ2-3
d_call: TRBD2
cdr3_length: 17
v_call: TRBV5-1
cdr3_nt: TGCGCCAGCAGCTTCCCGCAACTAGCGGGAGGGCGGGCGACGCAGTATTTT
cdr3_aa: CASSFPQLAGGRATQYF

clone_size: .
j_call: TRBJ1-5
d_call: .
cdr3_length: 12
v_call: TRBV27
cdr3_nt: TGTGCCAGCAGTCTTAGCAATCAGCCCCAGCATTTT
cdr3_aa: CASSLSNQPQHF

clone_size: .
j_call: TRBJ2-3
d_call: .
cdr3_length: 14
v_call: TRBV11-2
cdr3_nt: TGTGCCAGCGGACTATCCTCCCAGTCAGATACGCAGTATTTT
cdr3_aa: CASGLSSQSDTQYF

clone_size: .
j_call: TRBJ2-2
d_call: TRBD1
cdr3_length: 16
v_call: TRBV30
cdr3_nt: TGTGCCTGGAGCTGGGGACAGGGGGCTATCACCGGGGAGCTGTTTTTT
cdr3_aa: CAWSWGQGAITGELFF

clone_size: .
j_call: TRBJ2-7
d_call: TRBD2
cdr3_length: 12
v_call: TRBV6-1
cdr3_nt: TGTGCCAGCAGGCCTAGCGGGGGAGAGCAGTACTTC
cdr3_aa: CASRPSGGEQYF

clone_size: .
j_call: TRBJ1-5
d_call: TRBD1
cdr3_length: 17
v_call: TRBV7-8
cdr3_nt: TGTGCCAGCAGCTTTAGGACAGGGGGAAGGGGCAATCAGCCCCAGCATTTT
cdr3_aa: CASSFRTGGRGNQPQHF

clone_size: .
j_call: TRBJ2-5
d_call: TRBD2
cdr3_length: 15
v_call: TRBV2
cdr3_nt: TGTGCCAGCAGTCAAAGGGCAGCGGGAAAAGAGACCCAGTACTTC
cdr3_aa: CASSQRAAGKETQYF

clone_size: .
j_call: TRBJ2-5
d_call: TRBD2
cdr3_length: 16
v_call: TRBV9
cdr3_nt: TGTGCCAGCAGCGTAGATCTAGCGGGAGGGCGGGAGACCCAGTACTTC
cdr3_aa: CASSVDLAGGRETQYF

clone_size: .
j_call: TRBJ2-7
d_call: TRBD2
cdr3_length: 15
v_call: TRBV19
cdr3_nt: TGTGCCAGTAGTGTTAGCGGGAACTCCCCCTACGAGCAGTACTTC
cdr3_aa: CASSVSGNSPYEQYF

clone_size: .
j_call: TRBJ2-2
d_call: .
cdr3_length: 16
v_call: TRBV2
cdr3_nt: TGTGCCAGCAACGCCCAGTGGGAGGAGGGAACCGGGGAGCTGTTTTTT
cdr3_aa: CASNAQWEEGTGELFF

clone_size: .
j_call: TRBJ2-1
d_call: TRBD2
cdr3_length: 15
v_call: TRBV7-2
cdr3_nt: TGTGCCAGCAGCTTAGGGCTAGCGGGAGGTAATGAGCAGTTCTTC
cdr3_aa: CASSLGLAGGNEQFF

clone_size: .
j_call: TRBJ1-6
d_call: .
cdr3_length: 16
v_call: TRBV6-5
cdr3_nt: TGTGCCAGCAGTTTACAGGGTACTTCCTATAATTCACCCCTCCACTTT
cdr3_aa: CASSLQGTSYNSPLHF

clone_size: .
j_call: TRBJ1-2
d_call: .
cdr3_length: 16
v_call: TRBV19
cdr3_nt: TGTGCCAGTAGCCCTCCCAGACAGACTGCTAACTATGGCTACACCTTC
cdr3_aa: CASSPPRQTANYGYTF